The 29 T cell receptor beta chains given below trace back to one sample, sequenced in a study of blood T cell repertoires in COVID-19. Some clones are missing from TCRdb's copy, which holds only in-frame ones; the method was immunoSEQ multiplex PCR. The sample contains 350,000 or so clones, approximately 89% of which appear only once. Sequencing was performed on peripheral blood. These receptors all come from a woman aged 60-70 years with COVID-19, enrolled during active disease.

The V gene is TRBV30, the J gene TRBJ2-2, with 13 nucleotides matching TRBD2. Germline V lookup: CDR1 GTSNPN, CDR2 SVGIG (reference sequence). V was clipped by 5 bases and J by 4 bases; unmatched bases: 4. This CDR3 has 15 residues. In nucleotides, the CDR3 is TGTGCCTGGTCACTAGCGGGGGGGTCCACCGGGGAGCTGTTTTTT. It translates to CAWSLAGGSTGELFF.

The V and J genes are TRBV18 and TRBJ2-7; TRBD1 matches 11 bases. Germline values: CDR1 KGHSH, CDR2 LQKENI. V gave up 2 bases and J gave up 1 base; unmatched junction bases: 13. This CDR3 spans 19 amino acids. The chain's CDR3 is CASSPKIGEGDRGSYEQYF. The CDR3 DNA reads TGTGCCAGCTCACCAAAAATTGGTGAAGGGGACAGGGGGTCCTACGAGCAGTACTTC.

The chain joins TRBV28 to TRBJ1-2; tentative D call: TRBD1 (6 bases). The CDR3 is 12 residues long. The germline CDR1 and CDR2 sequences are MDHEN and SYDVKM. V was shortened by 7 bases and J by 7 bases, with 13 bases between the two germline ends. CDR3 loop: CASITGSVGYTF. In DNA form, the CDR3 reads TGTGCCAGCATTACAGGGTCGGTTGGCTACACCTTC.

This chain links TRBV18 with TRBJ1-5, with 7 nucleotides matching TRBD1. The germline V gene has CDR1 KGHSH and CDR2 LQKENI. Germline trimming cut 2 bases from V and 6 bases from J; bases unmatched to any gene: 7. This CDR3 comprises 15 residues. This chain's CDR3 is CASSPKQAGGQPQHF. The CDR3 DNA reads as TGTGCCAGCTCACCAAAGCAGGCAGGGGGTCAGCCCCAGCATTTT.

This clone showed up just once. The V call is TRBV5-1, the J call TRBJ1-2; D not certain. The CDR3 sequence is 13 residues long. Germline CDR1 is SGHRS and CDR2 is YFSETQ. Trimming took 2 bases from V and 3 from J, leaving 8 bases between them. The CDR3 DNA reads TGCGCCAGCAGCTTTGAGGGTGACTATGGCTACACCTTC. Protein sequence: CASSFEGDYGYTF.

The sample holds one count of this clone. The rearrangement uses TRBV6-6 and TRBJ1-1; D unresolved. CDR1 is MNHNY and CDR2 is SVGAGI in the germline V gene (reference sequence). This CDR3 spans 14 amino acids. With 7 bases removed from V and 6 bases from J, the gap between germline ends came to 18 bases. The CDR3 DNA follows: TGTGCCAGCAACCCAAGCGGGTCGAGTGCTGAAGCTTTCTTT. It encodes CASNPSGSSAEAFF.

This clone was seen a single time. The rearrangement uses TRBV2 and TRBJ2-2; 8 bases are a match to TRBD2. Per the germline V gene, CDR1 is SNHLY and CDR2 is FYNNEI. V shed 1 base and J 4 bases; nucleotides not matched to a gene: 5. The CDR3 consists of 16 residues. This CDR3 reads CASSEEWRGVTGELFF. The DNA of the CDR3 is TGTGCCAGCAGTGAAGAGTGGCGGGGGGTCACCGGGGAGCTGTTTTTT. The complete variable domain, with remaining parts taken from reference TRBV2 and TRBJ2-2, reads EPEVTQTPSHQVTQMGQEVILRCVPISNHLYFYWYRQILGQKVEFLVSFYNNEISEKSEIFDDQFSVERPDGSNFTLKIRSTKLEDSAMYFCASSEEWRGVTGELFFGEGSRLTVL.

This chain links TRBV28 with TRBJ1-1; a weak D match, TRBD1 (5 bases). Germline CDR1 MDHEN, CDR2 SYDVKM. The CDR3 covers 15 residues. V was trimmed by 1 base and J by 3 bases, leaving 12 bases between them. CDR3 sequence: CASSLFRRGDTEAFF. The CDR3 DNA follows: TGTGCCAGCAGTTTATTCCGACGGGGGGACACTGAAGCTTTCTTT.

The V gene is TRBV28, the J gene TRBJ1-2, with TRBD1 matching 8 bases. The length of the CDR3 is 16 residues. V was clipped by 5 bases and J by 6 bases; unmatched bases: 14. In germline, CDR1 is MDHEN, CDR2 SYDVKM. DNA for the CDR3: TGTGCCAGCAGTCTAACACCCAATGGACAGGGCGATGGCTACACCTTC. Residues: CASSLTPNGQGDGYTF.

The chain employs TRBV4-1 and TRBJ2-7; TRBD1 aligns across 9 bases. The CDR3 consists of 15 residues. The germline gives CDR1 MGHRA, CDR2 YSYEKL. V gave up 4 bases and J gave up 4 bases; unmatched junction bases: 8. The CDR3, as DNA: TGCGCCAGCAGCCTTTCTGGACAGGGGCGATACGAGCAGTACTTC. It encodes CASSLSGQGRYEQYF.

This clone showed up just once. This chain uses TRBV25-1 with TRBJ1-3, with D possibly matching TRBD1 (5 bases). Trimming removed 6 bases at V and 2 bases at J, with 8 bases between. From germline, CDR1 is MGHDK and CDR2 SYGVNS. The CDR3 is made up of 13 amino acids. The CDR3 reads CASRQVAGNTIYF. The CDR3 region has the DNA TGTGCCAGCAGACAGGTCGCTGGAAACACCATATATTTT.

This clone was seen a handful of times. The rearrangement joins TRBV7-2 to TRBJ1-5, with D perhaps TRBD1 (5 bases). V shed 6 bases and J shed 6 bases, with 24 bases lying between them. Germline V gene data show CDR1 as SGHTA and CDR2 as FQGNSA. The CDR3 sequence is 17 residues long. DNA of the CDR3: TGTGCCAGCAGTTCACGCCGGAAGGGGATGCCGGGTCAGCCCCAGCATTTT. This sequence encodes CASSSRRKGMPGQPQHF.

The chain combines TRBV5-1 with TRBJ2-1; 13 bases fit TRBD2. The CDR3 totals 16 residues. After removal of 0 bases from V and 9 bases from J, the junction contained 6 bases not matched to a gene. Germline CDR1 SGHRS, CDR2 YFSETQ. Here the CDR3 reads CASSLELAGGQGEQFF. CDR3 DNA: TGCGCCAGCAGCTTGGAACTAGCGGGGGGGCAGGGTGAGCAGTTCTTC.

The chain joins TRBV5-1 to TRBJ1-1; possibly TRBD1 for D (5 bases). The V gene's germline CDR1 is SGHRS and CDR2 YFSETQ. The length of the CDR3 is 14 residues. V was pared by 0 bases and J by 4 bases, with 10 bases between. DNA of the CDR3: TGCGCCAGCAGCTTGGACGGGGGACGCACTGAAGCTTTCTTT. It encodes CASSLDGGRTEAFF.

Here the CDR3 reads CASSYQGNYGYTF. CDR3 nucleotide sequence: TGTGCCAGCAGTTACCAGGGAAACTATGGCTACACCTTC. The rearrangement links TRBV6-5 to TRBJ1-2; a possible D gene is TRBD1 (5 bases). This CDR3 contains 13 residues. The germline CDR1 and CDR2 sequences are MNHEY and SVGAGI. Trimming pared 2 bases from V and 2 bases from J, leaving 6 bases between.

This chain joins TRBV10-3 and TRBJ1-1, with D unclear. The CDR3 contains 12 residues. In germline, CDR1 is ENHRY, CDR2 SYGVKD. The V end was cut by 3 bases, the J end by 12 bases, with 14 bases between. The CDR3 sequence is CAISEEGYGTFF. The CDR3 DNA reads TGTGCCATCAGTGAAGAGGGCTACGGGACTTTCTTT.

The chain carries TRBV9 and TRBJ2-4, with 9 positions matching TRBD1. Germline V CDR1 and CDR2: SGDLS, YYNGEE. The length of the CDR3 is 14 residues. V trimming: 3 bases; J trimming: 6 bases; junction bases outside the gene matches: 4. The chain's CDR3 is CASSAGQGGNIQYF. DNA for the CDR3: TGTGCCAGCAGCGCGGGACAGGGTGGAAACATTCAGTACTTC.

V is TRBV11-2 and J is TRBJ1-1; D is unclear. Per the germline V gene, CDR1 is SGHAT and CDR2 is FQNNGV. The CDR3 totals 13 residues. The germline V and J ends were trimmed by 4 bases and 7 bases, with 13 bases remaining between them. CDR3 in amino acids: CASSSFLSGEAFF. The DNA of the CDR3 is TGTGCCAGCAGCTCCTTTTTGTCGGGTGAAGCTTTCTTT.

The chain uses TRBV5-1 and TRBJ1-1; TRBD1 aligns across 9 bases. This CDR3 spans 16 amino acids. Germline V CDR1 and CDR2: SGHRS, YFSETQ. Losses at the gene ends were 0 bases for V and 6 bases for J; bases not matched to a gene: 9. CDR3 sequence: CASSLETGGWGAEAFF. Written as DNA, the CDR3 is TGCGCCAGCAGCTTGGAGACAGGGGGTTGGGGCGCTGAAGCTTTCTTT. The complete variable domain, with remaining parts taken from reference TRBV5-1 and TRBJ1-1, reads KAGVTQTPRYLIKTRGQQVTLSCSPISGHRSVSWYQQTPGQGLQFLFEYFSETQRNKGNFPGRFSGRQFSNSRSEMNVSTLELGDSALYLCASSLETGGWGAEAFFGQGTRLTVV.

The CDR3 region is CASSLTGLDTGELFF. DNA of the CDR3: TGTGCCAGCAGCTTAACGGGATTGGACACCGGGGAGCTGTTTTTT. J is TRBJ2-2 and V is TRBV11-3; D is possibly TRBD2 (5 bases). The CDR3 spans 15 residues. Germline CDR1 reads SGHNT; CDR2 reads YENEEA. Trimming left V 2 bases short and J 3 bases short, with 10 bases between.

The chain recombines TRBV7-9 with TRBJ1-2, with 9 nucleotides matching TRBD1. Germline loops: CDR1 SEHNR, CDR2 FQNEAQ (reference sequence). V was pared by 7 bases and J by 3 bases, with 6 bases of the junction left unmatched. The length of the CDR3 is 14 residues. DNA for the CDR3: TGTGCCAGCACCCGGACAGGGGCGCACTATGGCTACACCTTC. This encodes CASTRTGAHYGYTF.

The V and J genes are TRBV2 and TRBJ1-6, with D possibly TRBD1 on 5 matching bases. Trimming left V 2 bases short and J 10 bases short, with 9 bases between. Germline CDR1 and CDR2: SNHLY and FYNNEI. The CDR3 is made up of 13 amino acids. The CDR3 DNA is TGTGCCAGCAGTGAATCGGGGGGGTCACCCCTCCACTTT. Translated, it gives CASSESGGSPLHF.

The V call is TRBV10-3, the J call TRBJ1-5; tentatively, D is TRBD1 (5 bases). CDR1 is ENHRY, CDR2 SYGVKD, per germline. Deletions cut 7 bases from V and 4 bases from J, with 14 bases between. This CDR3 region has 14 residues. The CDR3: CAIMSGIRNQPQHF. The CDR3 coding sequence is TGTGCCATCATGTCAGGGATCCGTAATCAGCCCCAGCATTTT.

The count of this clone is one. V is TRBV10-3 and J is TRBJ2-1; 11 bases match TRBD2. V was clipped by 4 bases and J by 4 bases; unmatched bases: 6. The CDR3 spans 16 residues. CDR1 ENHRY and CDR2 SYGVKD come from the germline V gene. The CDR3 reads CAISGGTSGRYNEQFF. The CDR3, as DNA: TGTGCCATCAGTGGCGGGACTAGCGGAAGGTACAATGAGCAGTTCTTC.

This chain links TRBV5-5 with TRBJ1-1; 7 bases are a match to TRBD1. The CDR3 length is 15 residues. The ends lost 3 bases at V and 2 bases at J; junction bases unmatched: 7. Germline V gene sequence: CDR1 SGHKS, CDR2 YYEKEE (reference sequence). CDR3 protein: CASSSTGTANTEAFF. In DNA form, the CDR3 reads TGTGCCAGCAGCTCTACCGGGACAGCAAACACTGAAGCTTTCTTT.

The V and J genes are TRBV5-1 and TRBJ1-2, with 9 bases lining up with TRBD1. Germline trimming cut 4 bases from V and 4 bases from J; bases unmatched to any gene: 8. CDR3 size: 15 residues. CDR1 is SGHRS and CDR2 is YFSETQ in the germline V gene. The CDR3 loop is CASSQRTGDGYGYTF. The DNA of the CDR3 is TGCGCCAGCAGCCAGAGGACAGGGGACGGCTATGGCTACACCTTC.

This clone was recorded once. The chain has TRBV6-6 and TRBJ1-4, with D uncertain. V was pared by 8 bases and J by 5 bases, with 15 bases between. The CDR3 totals 14 residues. CDR1 MNHNY and CDR2 SVGAGI come from the germline V gene (reference sequence). This CDR3 is CASAPGWPNEKLFF. The CDR3 DNA reads TGTGCCAGCGCTCCGGGGTGGCCCAATGAAAAACTGTTTTTT.

The V gene is TRBV6-5, the J gene TRBJ1-5; D perhaps matches TRBD1 (5 bases). The length of the CDR3 is 15 residues. V gave up 4 bases and J gave up 8 bases, with 18 bases separating them. CDR1 is MNHEY, CDR2 SVGAGI, per germline. In nucleotides, the CDR3 is TGTGCCAGCAGTTCCCAGGGAAGAGGTAAAGAGCCCCAGCATTTT. It codes for CASSSQGRGKEPQHF.

V usage is TRBV24-1 and J usage is TRBJ1-5; 10 nucleotides align to TRBD1. The ends lost 5 bases at V and 5 bases at J; junction bases unmatched: 2. In germline, CDR1 is KGHDR, CDR2 SFDVKD. This CDR3 has 14 residues. DNA of the CDR3: TGTGCCACCAGTGTCGGGACAGGGGATCAGCCCCAGCATTTT. It translates to CATSVGTGDQPQHF.